This T cell receptor beta chain was obtained from a study of monozygotic twins with inflammatory bowel disease. Study results and limitations: Varied immunosuppressive treatments among patients may have increased repertoire variability. Among IBD patients, TCRbeta diversity (inverse Simpson) was lower than in healthy co-twins.

TCRdb reworked the 5' RACE reads into one entry per CDR3 protein, no DNA. The repertoire table contains about 160,000 distinct CDR3 sequences. Germline values: CDR1 SGHNT, CDR2 YENEEA. The CDR3 is 13 amino acids. A word on this clonotype: The antigen remains unidentified.

The rearrangement links TRBV11-3 to TRBJ2-1. Sequencing used blood. The sequence came from a human donor with ulcerative colitis or Crohn's disease, or a healthy co-twin of an affected twin (not recorded which). CDR3 protein: CASSLGILNEQFF.